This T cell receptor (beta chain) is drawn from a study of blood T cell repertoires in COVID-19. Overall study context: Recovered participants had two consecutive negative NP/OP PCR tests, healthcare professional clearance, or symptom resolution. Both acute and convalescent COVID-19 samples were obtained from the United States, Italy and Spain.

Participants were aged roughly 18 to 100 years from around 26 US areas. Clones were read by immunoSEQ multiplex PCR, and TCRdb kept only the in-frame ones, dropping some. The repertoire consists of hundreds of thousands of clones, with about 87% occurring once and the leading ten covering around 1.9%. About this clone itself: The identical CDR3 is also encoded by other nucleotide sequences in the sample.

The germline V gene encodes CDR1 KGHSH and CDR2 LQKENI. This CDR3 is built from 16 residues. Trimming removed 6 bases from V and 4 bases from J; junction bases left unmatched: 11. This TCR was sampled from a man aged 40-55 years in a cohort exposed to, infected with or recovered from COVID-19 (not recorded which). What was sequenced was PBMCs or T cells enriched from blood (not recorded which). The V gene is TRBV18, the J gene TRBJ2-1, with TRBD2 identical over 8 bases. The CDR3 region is CASSPLAGGSYNEQFF. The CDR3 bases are TGTGCCAGCTCTCCCCTTGCGGGAGGATCATACAATGAGCAGTTCTTC.